The 29 T cell receptor beta chains listed next were all sequenced from one sample in a study of shared clonotypes between healthy human individuals (dated by TCRdb to 2020 to 2022). CD8 naive samples were CD45RO-negative cells positively selected for CCR7, giving a CD45RA+CCR7+ population that excluded TemRA cells. The method was the immunoSEQ multiplex PCR assay. This is the immuneACCESS table as TCRdb keeps it, with only in-frame sequences that have V and J called. A part of the clones is gone; compared with another copy, unresolved V genes explain less than half, and the rest is unexplained. The sample contains more than 2 million clones, 85% to 95% of them found a single time. The ten largest clones capture 1.1% of the sample. The sequenced sample was naive CD8+ T cells sorted from blood. The cell subset or site label on this specimen signifies: CD45RA+CCR7+. The receptors derive from a man between 18 and 29 years old in good health.

The chain employs TRBV15 and TRBJ1-1, with a possible D match to TRBD1 (6 bases). The CDR3 extends over 16 amino acids. The ends were cut back, 6 bases at V and 5 bases at J, with 22 bases in the middle. Germline V gives CDR1 LNHNV, CDR2 YYDKDF (reference sequence). The CDR3 spells CATSPGVGGKGTEAFF. The CDR3 DNA is TGTGCCACCAGTCCGGGCGTAGGGGGGAAGGGGACTGAAGCTTTCTTT. The complete variable domain, with remaining parts taken from reference TRBV15 and TRBJ1-1, reads DAMVIQNPRYQVTQFGKPVTLSCSQTLNHNVMYWYQQKSSQAPKLLFHYYDKDFNNEADTPDNFQSRRPNTSFCFLDIRSPGLGDTAMYLCATSPGVGGKGTEAFFGQGTRLTVV.

This rearrangement joins TRBV25-1 to TRBJ2-5; D gene unclear. Gene TRBJ2-7 matches the end of the DNA better, so the J call may be wrong. The CDR3 runs to 15 residues. Germline V gives CDR1 MGHDK, CDR2 SYGVNS. CDR3: CASSESSDLSYEQYF. The CDR3 DNA reads as TGTGCCAGCAGTGAATCCTCCGACCTCTCCTACGAGCAGTACTTC.

The chain links TRBV19 to TRBJ2-7; possible D gene TRBD2, 6 bases. Germline-derived CDR1 and CDR2 are LNHDA and SQIVND (reference sequence). V gave up 3 bases and J gave up 0 bases, with 9 bases separating them. The length of the CDR3 is 14 residues. The CDR3 reads CASSMGLPSYEQYF. For the CDR3, the DNA is TGTGCCAGTAGTATGGGACTCCCCTCCTACGAGCAGTACTTC.

This chain joins TRBV28 and TRBJ2-7; D not certain. The CDR3 extends over 13 amino acids. In germline, CDR1 is MDHEN, CDR2 SYDVKM. The V end lost 3 bases, the J end lost 4 bases, and 10 bases lay between the germline ends. CDR3 region: CASSFSFGYEQYF. CDR3 nucleotide sequence: TGTGCCAGCAGTTTCTCCTTTGGGTACGAGCAGTACTTC.

The J gene is TRBJ1-1, the V gene TRBV9; tentatively, D is TRBD1 (5 bases). V lost 4 bases to trimming and J lost 7 bases, with 11 bases between them. The CDR3 sequence is 12 residues long. Germline CDR1 SGDLS, CDR2 YYNGEE. The CDR3 loop is CASSSWGDEAFF. The CDR3, as DNA: TGTGCCAGCAGCTCATGGGGGGATGAAGCTTTCTTT.

The V and J genes are TRBV7-6 and TRBJ2-7; 9 nucleotides line up with TRBD2. The CDR3 is 17 amino acids. From germline, CDR1 is SGHVS and CDR2 FNYEAQ. V trimming: 1 base; J trimming: 2 bases; junction bases outside the gene matches: 9. CDR3 bases: TGTGCCAGCAGCTTAGAGACCCCGACTAGCGGACCCTACGAGCAGTACTTC. Its translation: CASSLETPTSGPYEQYF.

Points on this clone: The same CDR3 can be traced to other DNA sequences in this sample. V and J are TRBV20-1 and TRBJ2-3; D remains unclear. Trimming cost V 3 bases and J 6 bases, with 4 bases left between them. Looked up from germline, CDR1 is DFQATT and CDR2 is SNEGSKA (reference sequence). This CDR3 comprises 10 residues. CDR3 DNA: TGCAGTGCTAGTGTTGATACGCAGTATTTT. It yields the protein CSASVDTQYF.

This chain uses TRBV29-1 with TRBJ2-7, with 10 positions matching TRBD2. Germline trimming cut 6 bases from V and 0 bases from J; bases unmatched to any gene: 2. The CDR3 is 13 residues long. CDR1 SQVTM and CDR2 ANQGSEA come from the germline V gene. CDR3 in DNA: TGCAGCGTCCTAGCGGGAGCCTCCTACGAGCAGTACTTC. Its protein is CSVLAGASYEQYF.

A single count supports this clone. The chain links TRBV4-3 to TRBJ1-4; 11 positions match TRBD1. Trimming removed 4 bases from V and 8 bases from J; junction bases left unmatched: 6. The CDR3 length is 15 residues. Germline assignment: CDR1 LGHNA and CDR2 YSLEER. CDR3 in DNA: TGCGCCAGCAGCCCCAGAGGACAGGGGGCGGAAAAACTGTTTTTT. It translates to CASSPRGQGAEKLFF.

The V and J genes are TRBV28 and TRBJ2-3, with D uncertain. V lost 5 bases and J 3 bases, leaving 12 bases between the germline ends. The CDR3 is 14 residues long. Germline lookup yields CDR1 MDHEN and CDR2 SYDVKM. The CDR3 DNA sequence: TGTGCCAGCAGTAGAGACGGCCCTACAGATACGCAGTATTTT. It yields the protein CASSRDGPTDTQYF.

V and J are TRBV5-1 and TRBJ2-3; 12 nucleotides match TRBD2. This CDR3 region has 17 residues. Germline assignment: CDR1 SGHRS and CDR2 YFSETQ. V lost 4 bases, J lost 2 bases, and 8 bases stayed unmatched. CDR3 DNA: TGCGCCAGCAGCCCATGGACTAGCGGGGCCGACACAGATACGCAGTATTTT. Translating it yields CASSPWTSGADTDTQYF.

This clone was detected once. The J gene is TRBJ1-1, the V gene TRBV23-1; unclear D gene. TRBV23-1 is sorted into the ORF group, with uncertain function. The CDR3 is made up of 19 amino acids. V was clipped by 0 bases and J by 0 bases, with 20 bases between them. CDR3 nucleotide sequence: TGCGCCAGCAGTCAATCTACCCTCAGGACGGACGGAATGAACACTGAAGCTTTCTTT. Protein: CASSQSTLRTDGMNTEAFF.

The chain couples TRBV9 to TRBJ2-5; unclear D gene. Trimming cost V 0 bases and J 1 base, with 10 bases left between them. This CDR3 is built from 15 residues. CDR1 is SGDLS, CDR2 YYNGEE, per germline. The DNA of the CDR3 is TGTGCCAGCAGCGTAGAGGCCAGCATCCAAGAGACCCAGTACTTC. Its translation: CASSVEASIQETQYF.

The V gene is TRBV19, the J gene TRBJ2-7; no reliable D call. Trimming left V 8 bases short and J 2 bases short, with 13 bases between. The CDR3 spans 13 residues. In germline, CDR1 is LNHDA, CDR2 SQIVND (reference sequence). CDR3 protein: CASSAAVTYEQYF. CDR3 coding DNA: TGTGCCAGTTCTGCCGCAGTTACCTACGAGCAGTACTTC.

J is TRBJ1-1 and V is TRBV7-9; the D gene is possibly TRBD1 (5 bases). Per germline, CDR1 SEHNR and CDR2 FQNEAQ (reference sequence). This CDR3 has 14 amino acids. V was clipped by 7 bases and J by 0 bases, with 12 bases between them. The CDR3 spells CASTPSTVNTEAFF. The CDR3 nucleotides read TGTGCCAGCACCCCATCGACAGTGAACACTGAAGCTTTCTTT.

The chain employs TRBV30 and TRBJ1-1, with 8 nucleotides matching TRBD1. The CDR3 contains 14 residues. V lost 4 bases to trimming and J lost 1 base; unmatched junction nucleotides: 5. Germline values: CDR1 GTSNPN, CDR2 SVGIG (reference sequence). CDR3 sequence (DNA): TGTGCCTGGACCAATGGACAGGGGAACACTGAAGCTTTCTTT. Translation: CAWTNGQGNTEAFF. Full variable domain (outside the CDR3, taken from reference TRBV30 and TRBJ1-1): SQTIHQWPATLVQPVGSPLSLECTVEGTSNPNLYWYRQAAGRGLQLLFYSVGIGQISSEVPQNLSASRPQDRQFILSSKKLLLSDSGFYLCAWTNGQGNTEAFFGQGTRLTVV.

J is TRBJ2-3 and V is TRBV13; D is unresolved. V was trimmed by 0 bases and J by 11 bases, leaving 15 bases between them. The CDR3 has 14 residues. From germline, CDR1 is PRHDT and CDR2 FYEKMQ (reference sequence). This CDR3 reads CASSLGGSLAEQYF. In DNA form, the CDR3 reads TGTGCCAGCAGCTTAGGCGGCTCTTTAGCTGAGCAGTATTTT.

The chain combines TRBV27 with TRBJ1-5; 8 bases agree with TRBD1. Trimming at V came to 6 bases and at J to 5 bases, leaving 6 bases not matched to a gene. The CDR3 is made up of 14 amino acids. The germline gives CDR1 MNHEY, CDR2 SMNVEV (reference sequence). CDR3 DNA: TGTGCCAGCAGAGGACAGGGCCCTGATCAGCCCCAGCATTTT. This sequence encodes CASRGQGPDQPQHF.

The CDR3 sequence is CASSPSEEDFNYGYTF. CDR3 DNA sequence: TGTGCCAGCAGCCCCTCCGAGGAGGATTTTAACTATGGCTACACCTTC. J is TRBJ1-2 and V is TRBV7-2; D unclear. Germline V gene lookup returns CDR1 SGHTA and CDR2 FQGNSA. The germline V and J ends were trimmed by 5 bases and 1 base, with 17 bases remaining between them. The CDR3 runs to 16 residues.

The V call is TRBV25-1, the J call TRBJ2-1; D call uncertain. CDR1 and CDR2 from the germline V gene are MGHDK and SYGVNS. V lost 6 bases to trimming and J lost 0 bases, with 6 bases between them. The CDR3 consists of 13 residues. CDR3 in amino acids: CASRWDSYNEQFF. CDR3 nucleotides: TGTGCCAGCAGATGGGACTCCTACAATGAGCAGTTCTTC.

The chain links TRBV28 to TRBJ2-2; D not certain. Germline CDR1 is MDHEN and CDR2 is SYDVKM. V lost 3 bases, J lost 5 bases, and 10 bases lay in between. CDR3 size: 14 residues. The CDR3 DNA follows: TGTGCCAGCAGTTTTAAAAAGAGGACCGGGGAGCTGTTTTTT. Translating it yields CASSFKKRTGELFF.

The rearrangement links TRBV4-3 to TRBJ2-1; 7 bases line up with TRBD1. The CDR3 covers 16 residues. Germline loops: CDR1 LGHNA, CDR2 YSLEER. J was trimmed by 3 bases and V by 3 bases; bases with no gene match: 8. CDR3 loop: CASSHFDREGYNEQFF. CDR3 nucleotide sequence: TGCGCCAGCAGCCACTTTGACAGGGAAGGCTACAATGAGCAGTTCTTC.

The V call is TRBV28, the J call TRBJ1-2; 7 nucleotides align to TRBD1. This CDR3 is 15 amino acids long. Germline values: CDR1 MDHEN, CDR2 SYDVKM. V lost 8 bases, J lost 1 base, and 10 bases stayed unmatched. As DNA, the CDR3 is TGTGCCAGCCGTAGGCAGGGGGGATTTAACTATGGCTACACCTTC. Residues: CASRRQGGFNYGYTF.

The chain links TRBV27 to TRBJ2-7; possible D gene TRBD2, 5 bases. Germline-derived CDR1 and CDR2 are MNHEY and SMNVEV (reference sequence). This CDR3 comprises 15 residues. V was clipped by 3 bases and J by 5 bases, with 17 bases between them. Written as DNA, the CDR3 is TGTGCCAGCAGTTTCCAGGACCTCGGGGTCAACGAGCAGTACTTC. As protein: CASSFQDLGVNEQYF.

V and J are TRBV28 and TRBJ2-6; 9 nucleotides line up with TRBD1. Looked up from germline, CDR1 is MDHEN and CDR2 is SYDVKM. This CDR3 has 19 residues. J gave up 1 base and V 5 bases, and 12 bases lay outside the gene matches. CDR3 sequence (DNA): TGTGCCAGCAGTCACGCGATAGGGACAGGGACTTCTGGGGCCAACGTCCTGACTTTC. Residues: CASSHAIGTGTSGANVLTF.

V and J are TRBV27 and TRBJ2-7; the match to TRBD2 covers 8 bases. This CDR3 has 15 residues. Germline CDR1 is MNHEY and CDR2 is SMNVEV (reference sequence). Germline trimming cut 8 bases from V and 4 bases from J; bases unmatched to any gene: 13. The CDR3 loop is CASRIASGGTYEQYF. Here the CDR3 DNA reads TGTGCCAGCCGGATTGCGAGCGGGGGTACGTACGAGCAGTACTTC.

The chain couples TRBV11-2 to TRBJ2-3; no definite D call. The CDR3 extends over 16 amino acids. Per germline, CDR1 SGHAT and CDR2 FQNNGV. The ends were cut back, 3 bases at V and 0 bases at J, with 13 bases in the middle. DNA for the CDR3: TGTGCCAGCAGCTTGAGTGCGTTTTCTAGCACAGATACGCAGTATTTT. Protein product: CASSLSAFSSTDTQYF.

This chain joins TRBV11-2 and TRBJ2-1; 7 bases are shared with TRBD1. Trimming took 1 base from V and 4 from J; bases not matched to a gene: 13. This CDR3 has 18 residues. Germline V gene sequence: CDR1 SGHAT, CDR2 FQNNGV. The CDR3 is CASSLVSLGRGSYNEQFF. The CDR3 DNA reads TGTGCCAGCAGCTTAGTAAGTCTGGGCAGGGGGTCTTACAATGAGCAGTTCTTC.

This clone came up once. DNA of the CDR3: TGTGCCAGCAGTGATACAGGTTTCACTGAAGCTTTCTTT. Its translation is CASSDTGFTEAFF. The chain is built from TRBV6-5 and TRBJ1-1; tentatively, D is TRBD1 (5 bases). The CDR3 totals 13 residues. Germline V gene lookup returns CDR1 MNHEY and CDR2 SVGAGI. V lost 5 bases and J lost 4, with 11 bases in between.